This entry features one T cell receptor beta chain sequence. Its specificity is unknown. Germline assignment: CDR1 SGHRS and CDR2 YFSETQ. V was clipped by 0 bases and J by 8 bases, with 14 bases between them. The CDR3 covers 15 residues. This specimen comes from a study of CD8 T cells in ankylosing spondylitis. General study points: Disease-associated clonotypes exhibited CD8+ identity and were relatively infrequent in peripheral blood. What seemed typical of ankylosing spondylitis blood was a TCR beta motif built from several highly homologous variants. According to the report, clones linked to the disease were significantly enriched in matched synovial fluid samples taken from ankylosing spondylitis patients.

Via MiXCR, TCRdb re-called the 5' RACE reads, giving one row per CDR3 protein. The sample holds over 600,000 distinct CDR3 sequences, roughly 19% seen once. This receptor was identified in a male donor with ankylosing spondylitis. Source material: blood, either unsorted or a sorted T cell fraction (not recorded which). This chain connects TRBV5-1 to TRBJ1-4, with D tentatively TRBD1 (5 bases). This CDR3 is CASSLGDLRGEKLFF. The CDR3 coding sequence is TGCGCCAGCAGCTTGGGGGACCTCCGAGGGGAAAAACTGTTTTTT.